Here is one T cell receptor beta chain with its context. Germline CDR1 reads MGHRA; CDR2 reads YSYEKL. The CDR3 has 14 amino acids. V lost 2 bases and J lost 7; bases outside the gene matches: 7. The data stem from a study of cytomegalovirus exposure and HLA in healthy donors. The donors were part of the roughly 120-subject validation cohort, which stood apart from the roughly 670-subject first cohort. Libraries were prepared by immunoSEQ multiplex PCR; TCRdb keeps only in-frame clonotypes and omits some of them. The sample lists under 200,000 clones, roughly nine tenths occurring once. Sequencing used PBMCs. This clonotype was sampled from a man aged 18-30 years in good health and CMV-seropositive. The genes are TRBV4-1 and TRBJ2-7; 8 bases fit TRBD1. The CDR3 DNA sequence: TGCGCCAGCAGCCAAAACGACAGGGGCTTGGAGCAGTACTTC. This translates into CASSQNDRGLEQYF.